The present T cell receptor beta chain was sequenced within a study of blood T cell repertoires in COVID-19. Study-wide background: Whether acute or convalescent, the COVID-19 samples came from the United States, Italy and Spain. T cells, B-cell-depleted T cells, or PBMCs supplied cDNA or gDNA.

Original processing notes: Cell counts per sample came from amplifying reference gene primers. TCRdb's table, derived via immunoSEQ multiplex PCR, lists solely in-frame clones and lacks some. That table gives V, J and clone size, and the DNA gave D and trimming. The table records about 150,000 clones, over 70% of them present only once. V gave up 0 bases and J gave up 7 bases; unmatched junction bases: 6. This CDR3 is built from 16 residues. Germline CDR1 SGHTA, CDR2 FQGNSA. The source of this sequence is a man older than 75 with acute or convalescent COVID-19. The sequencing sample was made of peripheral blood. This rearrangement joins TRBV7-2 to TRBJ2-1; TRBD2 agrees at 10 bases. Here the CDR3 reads CASSLAPSGSWNEQFF. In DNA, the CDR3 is TGTGCCAGCAGCTTAGCGCCTAGCGGGAGTTGGAATGAGCAGTTCTTC.